Listed here are 17 T cell receptor beta chains from one sample, sequenced in a study of T cell repertoires in cytomegalovirus infection. TCRdb redid the calling of the reads with MiXCR, one entry per CDR3 protein. The sample consists of fewer than 300,000 distinct CDR3 sequences, about 23% of them appearing once. Sample: PBMCs. Receptors originate from a human donor in good health (CMV status not recorded). Some clones in this sample may be carry-over from other donors' samples.

This clonotype was recorded many times. The chain uses TRBV7-2 and TRBJ2-1; D is uncertain. The CDR3 extends over 15 amino acids. The V end was cut by 5 bases, the J end by 1 base, with 12 bases between. Germline V gene sequence: CDR1 SGHTA, CDR2 FQGNSA. The CDR3 loop is CASSPTAMSYNEQFF. Written as DNA, the CDR3 is TGTGCCAGCAGCCCTACGGCTATGTCCTACAATGAGCAGTTCTTC.

This clonotype showed up just a few times. The chain has TRBV28 and TRBJ2-4; 8 bases map to TRBD2. Germline CDR1 and CDR2: MDHEN and SYDVKM. Unmatched junction bases numbered 7, after V lost 6 bases and J lost 6 bases. The CDR3 totals 14 residues. CDR3 residues: CASSSREGGNIQYF. In DNA form, the CDR3 reads TGTGCCAGCAGCTCCCGGGAGGGAGGAAACATTCAGTACTTC.

This clonotype was counted ten times or more. The gene calls are TRBV5-1 and TRBJ2-1; 8 bases are a match to TRBD2. Trimming at V came to 0 bases and at J to 2 bases, leaving 4 bases not matched to a gene. Germline CDR1 and CDR2: SGHRS and YFSETQ. This CDR3 is 16 amino acids long. The CDR3 bases are TGCGCCAGCAGCTTGGAAGGCGGGGGGCCCTACAATGAGCAGTTCTTC. Translated, it gives CASSLEGGGPYNEQFF.

The CDR3, as DNA: TGTGCCAGCAGCTTACCGCCGTTTTTCTGGTCCGGGGAGCTGTTTTTT. It codes for CASSLPPFFWSGELFF. The J gene is TRBJ2-2, the V gene TRBV11-2; D is ambiguous. V lost 2 bases to trimming and J lost 6 bases, with 16 bases between them. Germline CDR1 SGHAT, CDR2 FQNNGV. This CDR3 has 16 amino acids. Filled out from reference TRBV11-2 and TRBJ2-2, the complete variable domain reads EAGVAQSPRYKIIEKRQSVAFWCNPISGHATLYWYQQILGQGPKLLIQFQNNGVVDDSQLPKDRFSAERLKGVDSTLKIQPAKLEDSAVYLCASSLPPFFWSGELFFGEGSRLTVL.

The chain couples TRBV28 to TRBJ2-3, with D unresolved. Trimming pared 5 bases from V and 2 bases from J, leaving 8 bases between. Germline CDR1 MDHEN, CDR2 SYDVKM. This CDR3 has 13 amino acids. The CDR3 spells CASSRDATDTQYF. The CDR3 bases are TGTGCCAGCAGTCGAGACGCCACAGATACGCAGTATTTT.

This chain connects TRBV20-1 to TRBJ2-1; weak D call: TRBD1 (6 bases). Trimming removed 3 bases from V and 0 bases from J, with 12 bases in between. Germline V gives CDR1 DFQATT, CDR2 SNEGSKA (reference sequence). This CDR3 spans 15 amino acids. In DNA, the CDR3 is TGCAGTGCTAGGATGGGACAAAGCTCCTACAATGAGCAGTTCTTC. Amino acid sequence: CSARMGQSSYNEQFF.

This chain connects TRBV28 to TRBJ2-3; no clear D gene. The ends were cut back, 5 bases at V and 2 bases at J, with 8 bases in the middle. Germline V gene lookup returns CDR1 MDHEN and CDR2 SYDVKM. The CDR3 loop spans 13 amino acids. This chain's CDR3 is CASSKASTDTQYF. The CDR3 DNA is TGTGCCAGCAGTAAGGCGTCCACAGATACGCAGTATTTT.

This chain uses TRBV5-1 with TRBJ2-7; D ambiguous. The CDR3 runs to 13 residues. Trimming took 0 bases from V and 5 from J, leaving 9 bases between them. Germline lookup yields CDR1 SGHRS and CDR2 YFSETQ. The CDR3 reads CASSLGQSNEQYF. CDR3 bases: TGCGCCAGCAGCTTGGGGCAGTCCAACGAGCAGTACTTC.

A few counts support this clonotype. The gene calls are TRBV20-1 and TRBJ2-3; perhaps TRBD1 as D (6 bases). The CDR3 loop spans 14 amino acids. CDR1 and CDR2 (germline): DFQATT, SNEGSKA (reference sequence). Trimming took off 6 bases at V and 5 bases at J, with 18 bases between the two ends. In DNA form, the CDR3 reads TGCAGTGCACCCGGGACACTCGTGGGAGATACGCAGTATTTT. Its translation: CSAPGTLVGDTQYF.

This clonotype was observed many times. At one boundary the junction diverges from the germline segment, which might be a read error. This chain connects TRBV6-2 or TRBV6-3 to TRBJ1-6; 7 bases line up with TRBD1. The CDR3 sequence is 15 residues long. Per germline, CDR1 MNHEY and CDR2 SVGEGT. CDR3 amino acids: CASSPGTAYHSPLHF. CDR3 in DNA: TGTGCCAGCAGTCCGGGGACAGCCTATCATTCACCCCTCCACTTT.

This clonotype is termed medium-sized. This chain joins TRBV19 and TRBJ2-7, with D possibly TRBD1 on 5 matching bases. This CDR3 has 13 residues. The ends were cut back, 3 bases at V and 6 bases at J, with 12 bases in the middle. Germline V gene lookup returns CDR1 LNHDA and CDR2 SQIVND (reference sequence). CDR3 amino acids: CASSIAVGAEQYV. CDR3 nucleotide sequence: TGTGCCAGTAGTATTGCGGTAGGGGCCGAGCAGTACGTC.

This clonotype was seen more than once but under ten times. The CDR3 loop is CASTPGAGYGYTF. CDR3 bases: TGTGCCAGCACCCCGGGGGCTGGGTATGGCTACACCTTC. The V and J genes are TRBV28 and TRBJ1-2, with a tentative D call TRBD1 (6 bases). Trimming left V 7 bases short and J 5 bases short, with 14 bases between. Germline lookup yields CDR1 MDHEN and CDR2 SYDVKM. The CDR3 runs 13 residues.

Many counts were recorded for this clonotype. The chain joins TRBV7-6 to TRBJ1-1, with a possible D match to TRBD1 (6 bases). The V and J ends lost 0 bases and 0 bases respectively, with 8 bases between them. The CDR3 is 15 amino acids. CDR1 SGHVS and CDR2 FNYEAQ come from the germline V gene. The DNA of the CDR3 is TGTGCCAGCAGCTTAGCACAGGGAATGAACACTGAAGCTTTCTTT. This translates into CASSLAQGMNTEAFF.

This clonotype was found a few times. This CDR3 reads CASSPGTHNQPQHF. CDR3 sequence (DNA): TGTGCCAGCAGCCCGGGGACCCACAATCAGCCCCAGCATTTT. The rearrangement joins TRBV7-2 to TRBJ1-5; TRBD1 is a possible D gene (5 bases). This CDR3 is 14 amino acids long. CDR1 is SGHTA, CDR2 FQGNSA, per germline. V was pared by 5 bases and J by 3 bases, with 11 bases between. The full variable domain, with the rest looked up from reference TRBV7-2 and TRBJ1-5, is GAGVSQSPSNKVTEKGKDVELRCDPISGHTALYWYRQSLGQGLEFLIYFQGNSAPDKSGLPSDRFSAERTGGSVSTLTIQRTQQEDSAVYLCASSPGTHNQPQHFGDGTRLSIL.

V usage is TRBV28 and J usage is TRBJ2-6; the match to TRBD1 covers 9 bases. The CDR3 loop spans 18 amino acids. Germline CDR1 reads MDHEN; CDR2 reads SYDVKM. The junction had 6 bases not matched to a gene; V was cut back by 3 bases and J by 0 bases. The CDR3 nucleotides are TGTGCCAGCAGTTTCATACAGGGGGCTAGCTCTGGGGCCAACGTCCTGACTTTC. It is translated as CASSFIQGASSGANVLTF.

The chain employs TRBV20-1 and TRBJ1-5; no reliable D call. The CDR3 is 14 amino acids. Trimming left V 6 bases short and J 0 bases short, with 12 bases between. CDR1 is DFQATT, CDR2 SNEGSKA, per germline (reference sequence). The CDR3 loop is CSARWGSSNQPQHF. The CDR3, as DNA: TGCAGTGCCCGGTGGGGTAGTAGCAATCAGCCCCAGCATTTT.

For the CDR3, the DNA is TGTGCCAGCAGCTTAGTATCTATTAGGCCCTACGAGCAGTACTTC. Protein product: CASSLVSIRPYEQYF. This chain joins TRBV7-2 and TRBJ2-7, with no clear D. There are 15 residues in the CDR3. Trimming took 1 base from V and 2 from J, leaving 12 bases between them. CDR1 and CDR2 (germline): SGHTA, FQGNSA.